These 9 T cell receptor beta chains originate from one sample sequenced in a study of T-cell reconstitution after alpha-beta-depleted transplantation in children. TCRbeta library preparation incorporated unique molecular identifiers. TCRdb used MiXCR to reprocess the PCR reads, holding one entry per CDR3 protein. This sample has around 800,000 distinct CDR3 sequences, with 15% to 20% found just once. Source: PBMCs, mostly from graft donor cells, taken 360 days after TCRalphabeta/CD19-depleted stem cell transplant. The receptors derive from a male patient younger than 18 who had a stem cell transplant for acute lymphoblastic leukemia, so the T cells may come from the graft donor.

This clonotype occurred a few times. This chain uses TRBV20-1 with TRBJ1-1; no firm D call. Germline V lookup: CDR1 DFQATT, CDR2 SNEGSKA (reference sequence). The CDR3 extends over 16 amino acids. V was pared by 0 bases and J by 0 bases, with 14 bases between. DNA of the CDR3: TGCAGTGCTAGAGATCCGCGTGTACACCTGAACACTGAAGCTTTCTTT. This gives the protein CSARDPRVHLNTEAFF.

In this sample, this clonotype turned up a few times. DNA of the CDR3: TGTGCCAGCAGTCCCGGACAGGACTTTTCACCCCTCCACTTT. It is translated as CASSPGQDFSPLHF. This chain joins TRBV2 and TRBJ1-6; 7 positions agree with TRBD1. Unmatched junction bases numbered 7, after V lost 5 bases and J lost 9 bases. This CDR3 has 14 residues. CDR1 is SNHLY, CDR2 FYNNEI, per germline.

This chain connects TRBV7-6 to TRBJ2-7, with D perhaps TRBD1 (6 bases). Germline V gene data show CDR1 as SGHVS and CDR2 as FNYEAQ. The CDR3 runs 14 residues. The V gene lost 4 bases and the J gene lost 3 bases, with 13 bases spanning the gap. This CDR3 is CASSSYRDNYEQYF. Written as DNA, the CDR3 is TGTGCCAGCAGCTCATACCGGGACAACTACGAGCAGTACTTC.

This clonotype was counted only a few times. The chain joins TRBV3-1 to TRBJ2-2; D possibly matches TRBD1 or TRBD2 (5 bases each). Trimming stripped 1 base from V and 4 bases from J, with 13 bases between. Germline loops: CDR1 LGHDT, CDR2 YNNKEL (reference sequence). The CDR3 totals 16 residues. This chain's CDR3 is CASSQAGRGFTGELFF. CDR3 sequence (DNA): TGTGCCAGCAGCCAAGCAGGGAGAGGTTTCACCGGGGAGCTGTTTTTT.

The chain links TRBV5-1 to TRBJ1-5; D gene unclear. The CDR3 has 15 residues. V shed 0 bases and J shed 4 bases, with 11 bases lying between them. CDR1 is SGHRS and CDR2 is YFSETQ in the germline V gene. The CDR3 DNA sequence: TGCGCCAGCAGCTTGGCGGGAAGCCTAAATCAGCCCCAGCATTTT. Its protein is CASSLAGSLNQPQHF.

The chain links TRBV4-1 to TRBJ2-2; TRBD2 aligns across 12 bases. In germline, CDR1 is MGHRA, CDR2 YSYEKL. The CDR3 contains 18 residues. V shed 2 bases and J 6 bases; nucleotides not matched to a gene: 10. In nucleotides, the CDR3 is TGCGCCAGCAGCCAAAAAGTGACACTAGCGGGAGGTCCCGGGGAGCTGTTTTTT. Its translation: CASSQKVTLAGGPGELFF.

The table lists this clonotype with many counts. This chain joins TRBV18 and TRBJ2-7; tentatively, D is TRBD2 (6 bases). This CDR3 has 12 amino acids. CDR1 KGHSH and CDR2 LQKENI come from the germline V gene. Trimming pared 3 bases from V and 7 bases from J, leaving 10 bases between. CDR3 in amino acids: CASSPGGGEQYF. CDR3 nucleotide sequence: TGTGCCAGCTCACCGGGAGGTGGGGAGCAGTACTTC.

This clonotype was observed a few times. The chain uses TRBV29-1 and TRBJ2-4; no clear D gene. The length of the CDR3 is 13 residues. Germline V gives CDR1 SQVTM, CDR2 ANQGSEA. V lost 1 base and J lost 0, with 4 bases in between. The CDR3 DNA reads as TGCAGCGTTGAAGTGATAGCCAAAAACATTCAGTACTTC. This translates into CSVEVIAKNIQYF.

This clonotype has only a few counts. The rearrangement links TRBV5-1 to TRBJ2-5; tentative D call: TRBD2 (6 bases). Germline loops: CDR1 SGHRS, CDR2 YFSETQ. This CDR3 has 15 residues. V shed 0 bases and J shed 3 bases, with 12 bases lying between them. The CDR3 spells CASSLVASVKETQYF. For the CDR3, the DNA is TGCGCCAGCAGCTTGGTGGCTAGCGTAAAAGAGACCCAGTACTTC.